One sample yielded the 32 T cell receptor beta chains listed below, sequenced in a study of molecular identifiers for immune sequencing clone quantification. TCRdb re-called the PCR reads with MiXCR, one entry per CDR3 protein. In the table there are tens of thousands of distinct CDR3 sequences, 15% to 20% of which are singletons. The sample taken for sequencing was naive CD8+ T cells from blood, with Jurkat cell RNA spiked in. This sample's subset: FACS-sorted CD8+CD4-CCR7+CD45RA+ naive T cells. These receptors originate from a human donor in good health. Some libraries in this study had Jurkat cell RNA spiked in.

Ten or more counts support this clonotype. The CDR3 DNA is TGTGCCAGCAGCTCGGGACACAACCCGGCAGAAGCTTTCTTT. As protein: CASSSGHNPAEAFF. This chain connects TRBV7-6 to TRBJ1-1; possibly TRBD1 for D (6 bases). The length of the CDR3 is 14 residues. V lost 4 bases to trimming and J lost 8 bases, with 17 bases between them. CDR1 and CDR2 (germline): SGHVS, FNYEAQ.

This clonotype has at least ten counts. This chain links TRBV6-1 with TRBJ1-5; no definite D call. V was clipped by 6 bases and J by 7 bases, with 13 bases between them. Germline V CDR1 and CDR2: MNHNS, SASEGT. There are 13 residues in the CDR3. CDR3 DNA: TGTGCCAGCAGAAGGGAATATGGACAGCCCCAGCATTTT. It encodes CASRREYGQPQHF.

This clonotype was seen repeatedly, ten times or more. This chain links TRBV4-3 with TRBJ2-2, with 8 bases that match TRBD1. Germline CDR1 is LGHNA and CDR2 is YSLEER. There are 15 residues in the CDR3. Trimming removed 3 bases from V and 1 base from J; junction bases left unmatched: 1. The CDR3 loop is CASSQDRVNTGELFF. In nucleotides, the CDR3 is TGCGCCAGCAGCCAGGACAGGGTGAACACCGGGGAGCTGTTTTTT.

There are many counts of this clonotype. The chain joins TRBV29-1 to TRBJ1-2; D ambiguous. Per the germline V gene, CDR1 is SQVTM and CDR2 is ANQGSEA. Trimming took off 1 base at V and 5 bases at J, with 8 bases between the two ends. The CDR3 extends over 12 amino acids. The CDR3 protein is CSVEAGPYGYTF. The CDR3 nucleotides are TGCAGCGTTGAAGCTGGGCCGTATGGCTACACCTTC. Combining the CDR3 with reference TRBV29-1 and TRBJ1-2 gives the whole variable domain SAVISQKPSRDICQRGTSLTIQCQVDSQVTMMFWYRQQPGQSLTLIATANQGSEATYESGFVIDKFPISRPNLTFSTLTVSNMSPEDSSIYLCSVEAGPYGYTFGSGTRLTVV.

Note on this clonotype: This may be a read error: a much more frequent sequence differs by one nucleotide. The rearrangement uses TRBV5-6 and TRBJ1-5; no reliable D call. CDR1 is SGHDT and CDR2 is YYEEEE in the germline V gene. The CDR3 has 15 residues. The CDR3 sequence is CASNLTGNSNQPQHF. CDR3 nucleotide sequence: TGTGCCAGCAACTTGACCGGCAATAGCAATCAGCCCCAGCATTTT.

This clonotype came up many times. The chain is built from TRBV11-3 and TRBJ2-7; D remains unclear. Germline V lookup: CDR1 SGHNT, CDR2 YENEEA. This CDR3 comprises 15 residues. V dropped 5 bases and J dropped 5 bases, with 19 bases sitting between them. The CDR3 spells CASSGSHTKPHEQYF. CDR3 nucleotide sequence: TGTGCCAGCAGCGGCAGCCATACCAAACCCCACGAGCAGTACTTC. The full variable domain, rest sourced from reference TRBV11-3 and TRBJ2-7, is EAGVVQSPRYKIIEKKQPVAFWCNPISGHNTLYWYLQNLGQGPELLIRYENEEAVDDSQLPKDRFSAERLKGVDSTLKIQPAELGDSAVYLCASSGSHTKPHEQYFGPGTRLTVT.

This clonotype was picked up many times. The chain links TRBV4-3 to TRBJ2-1; 10 bases map to TRBD2. This CDR3 has 18 amino acids. Germline V gene sequence: CDR1 LGHNA, CDR2 YSLEER. V was pared by 1 base and J by 7 bases, with 13 bases of the junction left unmatched. The CDR3 region is CASSQGASGSSPANEQFF. For the CDR3, the DNA is TGCGCCAGCAGCCAAGGGGCTAGCGGGAGTTCCCCCGCTAATGAGCAGTTCTTC.

The table lists this clonotype with many counts. The chain couples TRBV10-2 to TRBJ2-1; unclear D gene. The germline V and J ends were trimmed by 4 bases and 0 bases, with 7 bases remaining between them. CDR1 is WSHSY and CDR2 is SAAADI in the germline V gene. The length of the CDR3 is 14 residues. The CDR3 protein is CASSVSSSYNEQFF. Written as DNA, the CDR3 is TGCGCCAGCAGTGTTAGTTCCTCCTACAATGAGCAGTTCTTC.

This clonotype was observed a few times. The rearrangement joins TRBV15 to TRBJ2-2; no reliable D call. Germline V gene sequence: CDR1 LNHNV, CDR2 YYDKDF (reference sequence). The V and J ends lost 3 bases and 8 bases respectively, with 10 bases between them. The CDR3 contains 13 residues. CDR3 DNA sequence: TGTGCCACCAGCAGTCCTGTTTCGGGGGAGCTGTTTTTT. This translates into CATSSPVSGELFF.

This clonotype was detected only a few times. The V call is TRBV20-1, the J call TRBJ2-1, with TRBD2 matching 7 bases. V was pared by 1 base and J by 0 bases, with 6 bases of the junction left unmatched. Germline V gene sequence: CDR1 DFQATT, CDR2 SNEGSKA (reference sequence). The CDR3 contains 16 residues. The CDR3 is CSARGLAASSYNEQFF. In DNA form, the CDR3 reads TGCAGTGCTAGAGGACTAGCCGCGAGCTCCTACAATGAGCAGTTCTTC.

Only a few counts were recorded for this clonotype. The chain combines TRBV19 with TRBJ1-1; D gene unclear. CDR1 LNHDA and CDR2 SQIVND come from the germline V gene (reference sequence). The CDR3 runs to 13 residues. V gave up 7 bases and J gave up 4 bases, with 13 bases separating them. The CDR3 sequence is CASTTFGGTEAFF. Here the CDR3 DNA reads TGTGCCAGTACGACATTCGGTGGCACTGAAGCTTTCTTT.

This clonotype was detected many times. The chain uses TRBV28 and TRBJ2-7; D not resolved. This CDR3 spans 16 amino acids. Deletions cut 2 bases from V and 1 base from J, with 15 bases between. Germline CDR1 reads MDHEN; CDR2 reads SYDVKM. CDR3 in DNA: TGTGCCAGCAGTTTAGCGGCAGGTCACGCGTCCTACGAGCAGTACTTC. This codes for CASSLAAGHASYEQYF.

There are many counts of this clonotype. V gene TRBV6-2 or TRBV6-3 combines with J gene TRBJ1-5; TRBD1 might be the D (5 bases). Germline assignment: CDR1 MNHEY and CDR2 SVGEGT. V gave up 10 bases and J gave up 1 base, with 17 bases separating them. The CDR3 is 15 residues long. As DNA, the CDR3 is TGTGCCACCAGGGTTCGCGGGATGAGCAATCAGCCCCAGCATTTT. Its translation: CATRVRGMSNQPQHF.

Turning to this clonotype: A much larger clone sits a single nucleotide away, making a read error possible. This CDR3 is missing its conserved last phenylalanine or tryptophan, likely due to a read error. This chain connects TRBV30 to TRBJ1-1, with a tentative D call TRBD1 (5 bases). CDR1 and CDR2 (germline): GTSNPN, SVGIG (reference sequence). This CDR3 has 11 residues. V lost 8 bases to trimming and J lost 0 bases, with 7 bases between them. For the CDR3, the DNA is TGTGCCCAGGGAATGAACACTGAAGCTTTCTTA. It encodes CAQGMNTEAFL.

This clonotype was counted ten times or more. This chain uses TRBV3-1 with TRBJ1-1; 8 nucleotides line up with TRBD1. The germline V gene encodes CDR1 LGHDT and CDR2 YNNKEL (reference sequence). V lost 3 bases, J lost 6 bases, and 15 bases stayed unmatched. The CDR3 consists of 17 residues. As DNA, the CDR3 is TGTGCCAGCAGCCACTACTCGAACCAGGGGGCAAGGGCTGAAGCTTTCTTT. Its protein is CASSHYSNQGARAEAFF.

This clonotype has a handful of counts. The rearrangement uses TRBV6-2 or TRBV6-3 and TRBJ2-1; D is undetermined. CDR3 length: 11 amino acids. Germline lookup yields CDR1 MNHEY and CDR2 SVGEGT. Trimming took 7 bases from V and 2 from J, leaving 3 bases between them. CDR3 bases: TGTGCCAGCAACGCCTACAATGAGCAGTTCTTC. It is translated as CASNAYNEQFF.

The table lists this clonotype with many counts. V and J are TRBV4-3 and TRBJ2-1; TRBD2 might be the D (7 bases). The CDR3 sequence is 15 residues long. Trimming removed 0 bases from V and 8 bases from J, with 14 bases in between. Germline CDR1 and CDR2: LGHNA and YSLEER. CDR3 coding DNA: TGCGCCAGCAGCCAAGATAGGGGGGGCGCAGATGAGCAGTTCTTC. Its translation: CASSQDRGGADEQFF.

This clonotype has a count of ten or more. The J gene is TRBJ2-3, the V gene TRBV29-1; possibly TRBD1 for D (6 bases). The germline V and J ends were trimmed by 6 bases and 3 bases, with 19 bases remaining between them. Per germline, CDR1 SQVTM and CDR2 ANQGSEA. This CDR3 comprises 15 residues. Written as DNA, the CDR3 is TGCAGCGTCGAGCCGACAGGCTATCATACAGATACGCAGTATTTT. Translated: CSVEPTGYHTDTQYF.

The table lists this clonotype with many counts. The genes are TRBV15 and TRBJ1-5; tentative D call: TRBD1 (5 bases). The CDR3 totals 16 residues. The V gene lost 4 bases and the J gene lost 4 bases, with 17 bases spanning the gap. Germline V CDR1 and CDR2: LNHNV, YYDKDF (reference sequence). CDR3 region: CATSKEGFTGNQPQHF. The CDR3 DNA follows: TGTGCCACCAGCAAAGAGGGGTTTACCGGTAATCAGCCCCAGCATTTT.

This clonotype was seen at least ten times. The chain recombines TRBV7-3 with TRBJ2-5; 7 bases are a match to TRBD1. Germline V CDR1 and CDR2: SGHTA, FQGTGA. After removal of 5 bases from V and 5 bases from J, the junction contained 11 bases not matched to a gene. The CDR3 totals 15 residues. The CDR3 is CASSSLQDRKETQYF. CDR3 DNA: TGTGCCAGCAGCAGCCTCCAGGACAGGAAGGAGACCCAGTACTTC. Full variable domain (remainder filled in from reference TRBV7-3 and TRBJ2-5): GAGVSQTPSNKVTEKGKYVELRCDPISGHTALYWYRQSLGQGPEFLIYFQGTGAADDSGLPNDRFFAVRPEGSVSTLKIQRTERGDSAVYLCASSSLQDRKETQYFGPGTRLLVL.

At least ten counts were recorded for this clonotype. The rearrangement links TRBV30 to TRBJ2-1; D is ambiguous. The CDR3 is made up of 12 amino acids. Trimming shortened V by 1 base and J by 9 bases, and 10 bases separated the two germline ends. Germline assignment: CDR1 GTSNPN and CDR2 SVGIG (reference sequence). The DNA of the CDR3 is TGTGCCTGGAGTGGTGCTGGCGGTGAGCAGTTCTTC. This sequence encodes CAWSGAGGEQFF.

A word on this clonotype: A much larger clone is a single base away; this may be a read error. The chain employs TRBV7-9 and TRBJ2-3; no clear D gene. TRBJ1-5 explains the end of the DNA better; the J call may be wrong. The CDR3 has 16 amino acids. Germline CDR1 reads SEHNR; CDR2 reads FQNEAQ (reference sequence). CDR3 region: CASSTKREGGTDTQHF. The DNA of the CDR3 is TGTGCCAGCAGTACTAAGCGGGAGGGCGGTACAGATACGCAGCATTTT.

This clonotype was recorded many times. The chain links TRBV11-2 to TRBJ1-1; D ambiguous. The CDR3 is 11 residues long. The germline CDR1 and CDR2 sequences are SGHAT and FQNNGV. V was pared by 5 bases and J by 11 bases, with 12 bases between. The CDR3 DNA is TGTGCCAGCAGCACAAGTAATACGGCTTTCTTT. It encodes CASSTSNTAFF.

The chain has TRBV28 and TRBJ2-2; perhaps D is TRBD1 or TRBD2 (5 bases each). V lost 8 bases, J lost 5 bases, and 21 bases lay in between. This CDR3 has 16 residues. Looked up from germline, CDR1 is MDHEN and CDR2 is SYDVKM. CDR3 coding DNA: TGTGCCAGCGGGACCAGACACGAGACAGTAACCGGGGAGCTGTTTTTT. The encoded protein is CASGTRHETVTGELFF. The whole variable domain, filled in from reference TRBV28 and TRBJ2-2, reads DVKVTQSSRYLVKRTGEKVFLECVQDMDHENMFWYRQDPGLGLRLIYFSYDVKMKEKGDIPEGYSVSREKKERFSLILESASTNQTSMYLCASGTRHETVTGELFFGEGSRLTVL.

This clonotype was counted ten times or more. The chain employs TRBV4-1 and TRBJ2-2; D call uncertain. The germline V gene has CDR1 MGHRA and CDR2 YSYEKL. CDR3 length equals 13 residues. V shed 5 bases and J shed 1 base, with 5 bases lying between them. The CDR3 DNA reads as TGCGCCAGCAGCTGGGAGAACACCGGGGAGCTGTTTTTT. Its translation is CASSWENTGELFF.

This clonotype was recorded many times. This rearrangement joins TRBV6-2 or TRBV6-3 to TRBJ2-3; 9 bases agree with TRBD2. V lost 0 bases, J lost 6 bases, and 13 bases stayed unmatched. The CDR3 contains 18 residues. Per the germline V gene, CDR1 is MNHEY and CDR2 is SVGEGT. CDR3 nucleotides: TGTGCCAGCAGTTACTCTTTTAGTAGCGGGAGTCGTGGCGATACGCAGTATTTT. This codes for CASSYSFSSGSRGDTQYF.

This clonotype was seen a single time. The junction does not match germline at one end; this may be a read error. This chain connects TRBV7-9 to TRBJ2-7, with D unresolved. The CDR3 totals 12 residues. Germline assignment: CDR1 SEHNR and CDR2 FQNEAQ (reference sequence). CDR3: CAGSATNYEQYF. The CDR3 DNA reads TGTGCCGGCAGCGCGACCAACTACGAGCAGTACTTC.

The rearrangement links TRBV12-3 or TRBV12-4 to TRBJ1-5; 9 nucleotides line up with TRBD1. V lost 4 bases and J lost 5; bases outside the gene matches: 15. The CDR3 consists of 18 residues. For the CDR3, the DNA is TGTGCCAGCAGTTCGAGGGGGGACAGGGTAGTCCTTGATCAGCCCCAGCATTTT. It encodes CASSSRGDRVVLDQPQHF.

About this clonotype: A read error may explain this, as a much larger clone is one base away. This chain joins TRBV5-6 and TRBJ1-5; TRBD1 agrees at 8 bases. Germline V gene sequence: CDR1 SGHDT, CDR2 YYEEEE. This CDR3 comprises 14 residues. The CDR3 region has the DNA TGTGCCAGCAGCAAGGGACAGGCCTATCAGCCCCAGCGTTTT. Translating gives CASSKGQAYQPQRF. The full variable domain, completed using reference TRBV5-6 and TRBJ1-5, is DAGVTQSPTHLIKTRGQQVTLRCSPKSGHDTVSWYQQALGQGPQFIFQYYEEEERQRGNFPDRFSGHQFPNYSSELNVNALLLGDSALYLCASSKGQAYQPQRFGDGTRLSIL.

There are a few counts of this clonotype. A read error is possible here, since a much larger clone lies one base away. Here the CDR3 reads CACSLASYEQYF. CDR3 in DNA: TGTGCCTGCAGCTTAGCGAGCTACGAGCAGTACTTC. The chain carries TRBV7-9 and TRBJ2-7, with TRBD2 as a possible D gene (5 bases). In germline, CDR1 is SEHNR, CDR2 FQNEAQ (reference sequence). The CDR3 runs to 12 residues.

This clonotype was counted ten times or more. The CDR3: CASSQVQAPSSYNEQFF. In DNA, the CDR3 is TGTGCCAGCAGCCAAGTGCAGGCGCCGAGCTCCTACAATGAGCAGTTCTTC. This sequence joins TRBV3-1 and TRBJ2-1; D remains unclear. Per germline, CDR1 LGHDT and CDR2 YNNKEL (reference sequence). The CDR3 has 17 residues. Deletions cut 1 base from V and 0 bases from J, with 13 bases between.

This clonotype has ten or more counts. This chain uses TRBV24-1 with TRBJ2-3; 11 bases agree with TRBD2. Germline loops: CDR1 KGHDR, CDR2 SFDVKD. There are 17 residues in the CDR3. Unmatched junction bases numbered 3, after V lost 0 bases and J lost 2 bases. This CDR3 reads CATSDLTSGSNTDTQYF. The CDR3, as DNA: TGTGCCACCAGTGATTTGACTAGCGGGAGTAACACAGATACGCAGTATTTT.